The present T cell receptor beta chain was sequenced within a study of cytomegalovirus exposure and HLA in healthy donors. Note on this clone: What it recognizes is unknown.

PCR amplification relied on 60 Vbeta primers (plus 13 Jbeta primers). Sequencing used immunoSEQ multiplex PCR; TCRdb keeps in-frame clones, though not all of them. This table has around 150,000 clones, approximately 81% appearing once. V was trimmed by 9 bases and J by 4 bases, leaving 12 bases between them. The CDR3 length is 13 residues. From germline, CDR1 is MNHEY and CDR2 SVGAGI. Study-wide points: TCR beta sequences reportedly predicted most subjects' HLA-A and HLA-B alleles accurately. In vitro testing confirmed a few CMV-associated chains as specific for CMV antigens.

This chain uses TRBV6-5 with TRBJ2-2, with unresolved D. The TCR sequence derives from a man aged 18 to 29 in good health and CMV-seronegative. What was sequenced was PBMCs. CDR3 protein: CASRSAGTGELFF. The CDR3 bases are TGTGCCAGTCGGAGCGCCGGCACCGGGGAGCTGTTTTTT.